This TCR beta chain was sequenced for a study of blood T cells in healthy people across ages. Germline CDR1 reads MNHNY; CDR2 reads SVGAGI (reference sequence). The CDR3 is 13 residues long. Trimming removed 6 bases from V and 5 bases from J; junction bases left unmatched: 5. A sample-barcoded 5' primer and a J-beta primer mix were used in a second PCR of roughly 6 to 12 cycles. TCRdb re-derived calls from the 5' RACE reads in MiXCR, one entry per CDR3 protein. Of about 1.4 million distinct CDR3 sequences in the sample, around 55% were seen once. For this clonotype: No antigen is known for it.

Findings of the study overall: The study regarded diversity estimates from one million T cells as underestimates. With age, beta diversity per million T cells declined roughly linearly, significantly by 40.

The chain uses TRBV6-6 and TRBJ2-5; TRBD2 aligns across 8 bases. Sequencing input: blood. The TCR comes from a man between 18 and 29 years old in good health. CDR3 DNA: TGTGCCAGCAGCACGGGACTAGTGGAGACCCAGTACTTC. It is translated as CASSTGLVETQYF.